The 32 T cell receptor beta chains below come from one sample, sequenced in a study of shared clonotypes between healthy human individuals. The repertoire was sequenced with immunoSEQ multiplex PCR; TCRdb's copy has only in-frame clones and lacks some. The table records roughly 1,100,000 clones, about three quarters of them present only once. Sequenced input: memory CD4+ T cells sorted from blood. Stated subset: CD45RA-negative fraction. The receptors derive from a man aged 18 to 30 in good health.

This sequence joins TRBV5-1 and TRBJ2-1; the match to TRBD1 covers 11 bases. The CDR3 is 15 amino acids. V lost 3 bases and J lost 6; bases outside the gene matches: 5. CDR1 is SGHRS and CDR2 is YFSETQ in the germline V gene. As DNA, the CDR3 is TGCGCCAGCAGCTCGGACAGGGGGCGGATCAATGAGCAGTTCTTC. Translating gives CASSSDRGRINEQFF. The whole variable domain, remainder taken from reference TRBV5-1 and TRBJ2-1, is KAGVTQTPRYLIKTRGQQVTLSCSPISGHRSVSWYQQTPGQGLQFLFEYFSETQRNKGNFPGRFSGRQFSNSRSEMNVSTLELGDSALYLCASSSDRGRINEQFFGPGTRLTVL.

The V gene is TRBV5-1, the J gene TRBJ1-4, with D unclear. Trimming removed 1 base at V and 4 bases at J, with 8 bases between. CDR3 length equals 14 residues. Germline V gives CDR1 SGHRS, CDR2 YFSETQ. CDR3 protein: CASSLLLDNEKLFF. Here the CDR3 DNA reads TGCGCCAGCAGCTTGCTGCTAGATAATGAAAAACTGTTTTTT.

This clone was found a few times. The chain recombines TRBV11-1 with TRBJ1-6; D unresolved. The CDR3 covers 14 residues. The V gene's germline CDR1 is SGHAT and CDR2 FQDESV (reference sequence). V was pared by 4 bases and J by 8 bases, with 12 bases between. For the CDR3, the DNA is TGTGCCAGCAGCTCCGGACGGTACGATTCACCCCTCCACTTT. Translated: CASSSGRYDSPLHF.

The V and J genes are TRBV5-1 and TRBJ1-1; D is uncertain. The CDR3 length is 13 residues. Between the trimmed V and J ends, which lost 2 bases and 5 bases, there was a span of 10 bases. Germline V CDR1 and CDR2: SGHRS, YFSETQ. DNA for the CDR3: TGCGCCAGCAGCTTAGGGTGGAGGACTGAAGCTTTCTTT. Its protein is CASSLGWRTEAFF.

This CDR3 reads CASSPGHLNYGYTF. In DNA form, the CDR3 reads TGTGCCAGCAGCCCGGGACACTTAAACTATGGCTACACCTTC. The chain carries TRBV5-6 and TRBJ1-2, with a weak D call TRBD1 (6 bases). V lost 4 bases, J lost 2 bases, and 12 bases lay in between. CDR3 length equals 14 residues. Germline V gives CDR1 SGHDT, CDR2 YYEEEE.

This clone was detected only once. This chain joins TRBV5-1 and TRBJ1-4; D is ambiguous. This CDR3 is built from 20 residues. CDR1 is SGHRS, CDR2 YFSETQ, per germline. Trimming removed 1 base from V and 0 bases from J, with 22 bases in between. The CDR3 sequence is CASSLYGVAGYSATNEKLFF. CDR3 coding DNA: TGCGCCAGCAGCTTGTACGGGGTAGCTGGGTATTCCGCAACTAATGAAAAACTGTTTTTT. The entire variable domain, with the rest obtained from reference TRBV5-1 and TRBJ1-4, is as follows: KAGVTQTPRYLIKTRGQQVTLSCSPISGHRSVSWYQQTPGQGLQFLFEYFSETQRNKGNFPGRFSGRQFSNSRSEMNVSTLELGDSALYLCASSLYGVAGYSATNEKLFFGSGTQLSVL.

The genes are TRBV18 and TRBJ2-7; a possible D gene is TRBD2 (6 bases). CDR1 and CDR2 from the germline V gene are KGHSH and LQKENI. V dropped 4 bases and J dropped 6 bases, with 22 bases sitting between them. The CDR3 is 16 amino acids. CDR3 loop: CASSLGTAEFKSEQYF. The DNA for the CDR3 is TGTGCCAGCTCACTCGGGACTGCCGAATTTAAAAGCGAGCAGTACTTC. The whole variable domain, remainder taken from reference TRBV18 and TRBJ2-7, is NAGVMQNPRHLVRRRGQEARLRCSPMKGHSHVYWYRQLPEEGLKFMVYLQKENIIDESGMPKERFSAEFPKEGPSILRIQQVVRGDSAAYFCASSLGTAEFKSEQYFGPGTRLTVT.

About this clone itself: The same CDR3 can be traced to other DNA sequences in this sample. CDR3 sequence (DNA): TGCGCCAGCAGCTTGAATACGGGGGGTACCGGGGAGCTGTTTTTT. This gives the protein CASSLNTGGTGELFF. The chain has TRBV5-1 and TRBJ2-2; 7 positions agree with TRBD2. This CDR3 is 15 amino acids long. Germline V CDR1 and CDR2: SGHRS, YFSETQ. The ends lost 1 base at V and 5 bases at J; junction bases unmatched: 5.

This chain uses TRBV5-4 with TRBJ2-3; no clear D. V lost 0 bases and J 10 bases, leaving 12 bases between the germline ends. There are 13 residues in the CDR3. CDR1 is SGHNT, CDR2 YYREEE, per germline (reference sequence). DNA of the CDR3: TGTGCCAGCAGCTTGGGTGTGGGTAGCCCGCAGTATTTT. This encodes CASSLGVGSPQYF.

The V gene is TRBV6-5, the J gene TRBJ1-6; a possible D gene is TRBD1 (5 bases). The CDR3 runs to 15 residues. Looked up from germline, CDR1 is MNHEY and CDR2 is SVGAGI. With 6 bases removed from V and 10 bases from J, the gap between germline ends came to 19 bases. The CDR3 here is CASRRAEGWGSPLHF. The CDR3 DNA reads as TGTGCCAGCAGACGGGCAGAAGGGTGGGGGTCACCCCTCCACTTT.

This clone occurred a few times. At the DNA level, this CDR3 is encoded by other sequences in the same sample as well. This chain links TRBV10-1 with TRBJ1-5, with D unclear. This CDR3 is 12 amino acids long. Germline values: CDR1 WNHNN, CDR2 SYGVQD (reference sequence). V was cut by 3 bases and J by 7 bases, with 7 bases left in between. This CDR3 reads CASSDSGQPQHF. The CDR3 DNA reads TGCGCCAGCAGTGATTCCGGGCAGCCCCAGCATTTT.

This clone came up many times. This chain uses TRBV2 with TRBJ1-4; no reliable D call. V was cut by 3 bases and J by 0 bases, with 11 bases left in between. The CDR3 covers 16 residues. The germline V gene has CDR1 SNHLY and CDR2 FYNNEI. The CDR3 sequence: CASSEVDLATNEKLFF. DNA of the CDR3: TGTGCCAGCAGTGAGGTAGATCTTGCAACTAATGAAAAACTGTTTTTT. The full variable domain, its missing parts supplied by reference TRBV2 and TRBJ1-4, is EPEVTQTPSHQVTQMGQEVILRCVPISNHLYFYWYRQILGQKVEFLVSFYNNEISEKSEIFDDQFSVERPDGSNFTLKIRSTKLEDSAMYFCASSEVDLATNEKLFFGSGTQLSVL.

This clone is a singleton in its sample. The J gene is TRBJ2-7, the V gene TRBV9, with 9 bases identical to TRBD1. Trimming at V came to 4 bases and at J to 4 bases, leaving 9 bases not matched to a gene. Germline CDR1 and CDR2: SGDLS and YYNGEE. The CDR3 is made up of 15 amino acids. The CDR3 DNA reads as TGTGCCAGCAGCCTACAACAGGGGGCTATTTACGAGCAGTACTTC. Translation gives CASSLQQGAIYEQYF.

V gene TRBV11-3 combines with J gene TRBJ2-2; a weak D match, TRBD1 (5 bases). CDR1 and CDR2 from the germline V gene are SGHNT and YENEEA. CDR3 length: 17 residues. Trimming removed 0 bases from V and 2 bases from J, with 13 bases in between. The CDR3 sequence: CASSLEGWGYNTGELFF. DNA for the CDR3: TGTGCCAGCAGCTTAGAGGGTTGGGGCTATAACACCGGGGAGCTGTTTTTT.

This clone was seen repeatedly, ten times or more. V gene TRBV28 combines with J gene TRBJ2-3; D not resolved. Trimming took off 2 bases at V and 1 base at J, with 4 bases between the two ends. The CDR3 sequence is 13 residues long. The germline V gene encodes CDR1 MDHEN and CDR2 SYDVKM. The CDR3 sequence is CASSLPGTDTQYF. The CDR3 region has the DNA TGTGCCAGCAGTTTACCGGGCACAGATACGCAGTATTTT.

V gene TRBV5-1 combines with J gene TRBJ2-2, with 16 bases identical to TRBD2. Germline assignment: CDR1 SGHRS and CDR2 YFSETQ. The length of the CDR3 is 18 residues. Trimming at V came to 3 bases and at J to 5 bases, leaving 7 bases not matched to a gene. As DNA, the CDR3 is TGCGCCAGCAGCTGGGGGACTAGCGGGAGGGCCGCAACCGGGGAGCTGTTTTTT. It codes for CASSWGTSGRAATGELFF.

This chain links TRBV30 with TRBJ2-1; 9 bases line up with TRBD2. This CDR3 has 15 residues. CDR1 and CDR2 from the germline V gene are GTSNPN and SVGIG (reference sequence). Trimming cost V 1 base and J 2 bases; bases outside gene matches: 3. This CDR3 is CAWSEAGGPYNEQFF. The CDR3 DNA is TGTGCCTGGAGTGAAGCGGGAGGACCCTACAATGAGCAGTTCTTC.

CDR3 DNA: TGTGCCAGCCGGGCTCCCGATAATTCACCCCTCCACTTT. This sequence encodes CASRAPDNSPLHF. This chain links TRBV25-1 with TRBJ1-6; D is unclear. CDR1 is MGHDK and CDR2 is SYGVNS in the germline V gene. Trimming left V 8 bases short and J 5 bases short, with 10 bases between. The length of the CDR3 is 13 residues.

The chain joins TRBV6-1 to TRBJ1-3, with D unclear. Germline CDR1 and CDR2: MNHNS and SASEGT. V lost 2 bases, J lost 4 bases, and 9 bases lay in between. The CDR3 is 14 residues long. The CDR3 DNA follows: TGTGCCAGCAGTGAAAAGCAAATCGGAAACACCATATATTTT. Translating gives CASSEKQIGNTIYF.

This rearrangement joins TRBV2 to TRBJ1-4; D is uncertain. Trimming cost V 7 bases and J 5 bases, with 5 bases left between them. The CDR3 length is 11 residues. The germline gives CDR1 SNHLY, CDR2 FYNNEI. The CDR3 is CASTFNEKLFF. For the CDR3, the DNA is TGTGCCAGCACGTTCAATGAAAAACTGTTTTTT. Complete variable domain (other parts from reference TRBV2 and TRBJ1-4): EPEVTQTPSHQVTQMGQEVILRCVPISNHLYFYWYRQILGQKVEFLVSFYNNEISEKSEIFDDQFSVERPDGSNFTLKIRSTKLEDSAMYFCASTFNEKLFFGSGTQLSVL.

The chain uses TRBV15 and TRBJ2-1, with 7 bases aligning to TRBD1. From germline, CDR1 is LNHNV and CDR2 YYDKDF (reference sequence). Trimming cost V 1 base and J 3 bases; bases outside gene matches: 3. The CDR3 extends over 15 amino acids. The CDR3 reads CATSRVRQGYNEQFF. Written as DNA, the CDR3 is TGTGCCACCAGCAGAGTACGACAGGGCTACAATGAGCAGTTCTTC.

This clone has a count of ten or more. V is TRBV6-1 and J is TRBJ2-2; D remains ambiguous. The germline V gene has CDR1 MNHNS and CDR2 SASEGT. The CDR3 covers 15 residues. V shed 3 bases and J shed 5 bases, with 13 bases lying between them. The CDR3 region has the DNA TGTGCCAGCAGTGATCCTCAGGTTTTTACCGGGGAGCTGTTTTTT. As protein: CASSDPQVFTGELFF.

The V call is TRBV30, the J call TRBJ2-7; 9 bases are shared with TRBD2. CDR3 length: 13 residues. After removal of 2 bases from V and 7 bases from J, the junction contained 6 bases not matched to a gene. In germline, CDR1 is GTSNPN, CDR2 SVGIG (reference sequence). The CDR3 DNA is TGTGCCTGGAGTTTAGCGGGAGTAGGGGAGCAGTACTTC. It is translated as CAWSLAGVGEQYF.

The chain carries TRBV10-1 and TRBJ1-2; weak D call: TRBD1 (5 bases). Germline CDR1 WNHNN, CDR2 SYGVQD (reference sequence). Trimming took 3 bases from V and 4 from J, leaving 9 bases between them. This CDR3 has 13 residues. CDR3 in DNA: TGCGCCAGCAGTGAAAGGGGTGGCTATGGCTACACCTTC. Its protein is CASSERGGYGYTF.

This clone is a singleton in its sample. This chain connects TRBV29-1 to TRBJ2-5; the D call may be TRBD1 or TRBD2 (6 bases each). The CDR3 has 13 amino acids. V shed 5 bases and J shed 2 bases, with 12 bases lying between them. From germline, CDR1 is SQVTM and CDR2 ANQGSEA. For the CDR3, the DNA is TGCAGCGTTAATAGGGGGACTCAAGAGACCCAGTACTTC. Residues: CSVNRGTQETQYF.

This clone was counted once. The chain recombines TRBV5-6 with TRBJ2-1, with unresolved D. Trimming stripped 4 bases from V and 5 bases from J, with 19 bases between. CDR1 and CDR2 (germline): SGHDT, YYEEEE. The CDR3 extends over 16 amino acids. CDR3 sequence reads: CASSPSTFALNNEQFF. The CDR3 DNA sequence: TGTGCCAGCAGCCCTTCAACTTTCGCCTTAAACAATGAGCAGTTCTTC.

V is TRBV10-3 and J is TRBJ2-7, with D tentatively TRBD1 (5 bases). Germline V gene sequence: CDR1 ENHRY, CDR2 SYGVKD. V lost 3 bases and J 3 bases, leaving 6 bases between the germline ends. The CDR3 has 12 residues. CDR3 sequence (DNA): TGTGCCATCAGTGACAGGGACTACGAGCAGTACTTC. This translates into CAISDRDYEQYF.

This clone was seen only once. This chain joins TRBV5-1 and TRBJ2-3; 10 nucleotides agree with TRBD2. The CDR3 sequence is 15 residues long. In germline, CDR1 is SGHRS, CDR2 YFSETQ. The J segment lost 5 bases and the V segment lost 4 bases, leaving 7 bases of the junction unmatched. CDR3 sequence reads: CASSTSGRAGDTQYF. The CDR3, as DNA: TGCGCCAGCAGCACAAGCGGGAGGGCCGGAGATACGCAGTATTTT.

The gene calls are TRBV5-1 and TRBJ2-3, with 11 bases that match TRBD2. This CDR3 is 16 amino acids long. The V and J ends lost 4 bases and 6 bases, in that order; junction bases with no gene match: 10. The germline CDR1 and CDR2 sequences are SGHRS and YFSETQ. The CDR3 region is CASSPIAGGTGDTQYF. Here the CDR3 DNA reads TGCGCCAGCAGCCCGATAGCGGGAGGGACGGGGGATACGCAGTATTTT.

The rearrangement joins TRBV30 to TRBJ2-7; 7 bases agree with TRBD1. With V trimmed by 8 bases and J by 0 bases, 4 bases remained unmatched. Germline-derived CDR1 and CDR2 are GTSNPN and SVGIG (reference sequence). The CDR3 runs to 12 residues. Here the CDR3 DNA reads TGTGCCGGGACAGATGACTCCTACGAGCAGTACTTC. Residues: CAGTDDSYEQYF.

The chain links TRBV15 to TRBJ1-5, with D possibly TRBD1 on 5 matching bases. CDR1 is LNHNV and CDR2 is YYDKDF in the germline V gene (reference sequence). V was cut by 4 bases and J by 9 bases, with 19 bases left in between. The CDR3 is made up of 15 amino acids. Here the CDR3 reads CATSTGGTGGAPQHF. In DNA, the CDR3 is TGTGCCACCAGCACTGGGGGGACGGGTGGTGCGCCCCAGCATTTT. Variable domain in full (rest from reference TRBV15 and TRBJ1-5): DAMVIQNPRYQVTQFGKPVTLSCSQTLNHNVMYWYQQKSSQAPKLLFHYYDKDFNNEADTPDNFQSRRPNTSFCFLDIRSPGLGDTAMYLCATSTGGTGGAPQHFGDGTRLSIL.

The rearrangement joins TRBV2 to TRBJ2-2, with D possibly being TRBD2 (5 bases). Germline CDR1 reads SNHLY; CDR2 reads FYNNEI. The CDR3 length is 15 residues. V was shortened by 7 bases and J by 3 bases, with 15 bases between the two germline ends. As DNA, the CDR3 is TGTGCCAGCACTAGGCAAGAAGCGGACACCGGGGAGCTGTTTTTT. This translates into CASTRQEADTGELFF.